The clone carrying this TCR beta chain was counted many times. TCRdb itself ran the 5' RACE reads through MiXCR, one entry per CDR3 protein. The sample includes about 23,000 distinct CDR3 sequences, approximately 4.8% seen only once; the top ten take about 5%. The time point: sample taken at primary tumor resection. V gave up 1 base and J gave up 5 bases; unmatched junction bases: 9. The germline gives CDR1 SEHNR, CDR2 FQNEAQ (reference sequence). The length of the CDR3 is 17 residues. This entry is derived from a study of spatial heterogeneity in lung cancer. The sequencing used PBMCs, collected at surgery. The clonotype comes from a male donor with early-stage non-small cell lung cancer. The genes are TRBV7-9 and TRBJ2-5; 11 bases line up with TRBD2. This CDR3 reads CASSLGLAGPSSETQYF. The DNA for the CDR3 is TGTGCCAGCAGCTTAGGACTAGCGGGACCGTCGAGCGAGACCCAGTACTTC.